This TCR beta chain was sequenced for a study of graft-versus-host responses after intestinal transplantation. Across the study: Grafts were multivisceral, liver-intestinal, or isolated intestinal. The whole recipient group had anti-thymocyte globulin induction followed by tacrolimus and steroids for roughly three years. Findings and caveats of the study: Individuals carrying graft-donor T cell macrochimerism showed high graft-versus-host to host-versus-graft clonal ratios in allografts. Recipient-marrow GvH clones were detected, some having first appeared in ileum or blood.

Repertoires were generated with immunoSEQ multiplex PCR, while TCRdb's copy carries only in-frame clones and drops some. The data contain under 100,000 clones, 82% of them singletons. In its sample, this clone was seen once. Its antigen is unknown. The sequenced sample was unstimulated CD4+ T cells sorted from spleen or lymph node cells, obtained before intestinal transplant. The TCR comes from a human donor who received an intestinal transplant.

The CDR3 sequence is CASSQSKTRTNTGELFF. The CDR3, as DNA: TGCGCCAGCAGTCAATCGAAGACTAGGACCAACACCGGGGAGCTGTTTTTT. The chain employs TRBV23-1 and TRBJ2-2; perhaps TRBD2 as D (6 bases). TRBV23-1 is sorted into the ORF group, with uncertain function. Between the trimmed V and J ends, which lost 0 bases and 2 bases, there was a span of 13 bases. This CDR3 has 17 amino acids.